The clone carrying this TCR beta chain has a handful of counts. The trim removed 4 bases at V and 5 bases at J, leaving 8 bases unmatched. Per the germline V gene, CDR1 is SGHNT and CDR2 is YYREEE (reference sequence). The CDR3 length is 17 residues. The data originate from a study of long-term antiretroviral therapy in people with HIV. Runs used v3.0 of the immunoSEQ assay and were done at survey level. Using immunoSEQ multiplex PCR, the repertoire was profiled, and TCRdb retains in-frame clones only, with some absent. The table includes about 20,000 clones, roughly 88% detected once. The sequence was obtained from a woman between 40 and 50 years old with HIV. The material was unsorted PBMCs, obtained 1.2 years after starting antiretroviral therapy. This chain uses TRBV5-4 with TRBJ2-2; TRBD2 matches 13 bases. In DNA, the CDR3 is TGTGCCAGCAGCACCGGACTAGCGGGAGTTGGAACCGGGGAGCTGTTTTTT. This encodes CASSTGLAGVGTGELFF.